These 27 T cell receptor beta chains were all obtained from the same sample, sequenced in a study of pediatric ulcerative colitis. The rectum was sampled with one to two pinch biopsies at colonoscopy. The table came from immunoSEQ multiplex PCR; TCRdb's copy has only in-frame clones and leaves some out. This table holds over 30,000 clones, around 80% found once. The sample comprised gut tissue. These receptors all come from a boy between 10 and 17 years old with mild ulcerative colitis.

The chain employs TRBV5-1 and TRBJ2-1, with a possible D match to TRBD1 (6 bases). CDR3 length: 15 amino acids. The ends were cut back, 0 bases at V and 8 bases at J, with 15 bases in the middle. Germline CDR1 reads SGHRS; CDR2 reads YFSETQ. CDR3 DNA sequence: TGCGCCAGCAGCTTGGTTTTGCAACGACAGGATGAGCAGTTCTTC. Protein sequence: CASSLVLQRQDEQFF.

The CDR3 region is CAWSVQGGARITGELFF. The CDR3 DNA reads TGTGCCTGGAGTGTACAGGGTGGGGCGCGGATCACCGGGGAGCTGTTTTTT. The rearrangement uses TRBV30 and TRBJ2-2, with D perhaps TRBD1 (6 bases). The CDR3 covers 17 residues. From germline, CDR1 is GTSNPN and CDR2 SVGIG (reference sequence). Deletions cut 0 bases from V and 4 bases from J, with 18 bases between.

The chain joins TRBV5-1 to TRBJ1-1; TRBD1 agrees at 8 bases. The germline V gene encodes CDR1 SGHRS and CDR2 YFSETQ. The length of the CDR3 is 15 residues. The ends lost 0 bases at V and 1 base at J; junction bases unmatched: 2. The DNA for the CDR3 is TGCGCCAGCAGCTTGGCAGGGGGCGCGAACACTGAAGCTTTCTTT. Its translation: CASSLAGGANTEAFF.

The chain links TRBV4-2 to TRBJ1-3; no reliable D call. V lost 1 base to trimming and J lost 5 bases, with 0 bases between them. Per germline, CDR1 LGHNA and CDR2 YNFKEQ. The CDR3 covers 11 residues. In nucleotides, the CDR3 is TGTGCCAGCAGCCAAGGAAACACCATATATTTT. Its translation: CASSQGNTIYF.

The V call is TRBV5-8, the J call TRBJ2-7; D might be TRBD2 (6 bases). The germline V and J ends were trimmed by 3 bases and 2 bases, with 15 bases remaining between them. The V gene's germline CDR1 is SGHTS and CDR2 YDEGEE. The CDR3 runs 15 residues. The CDR3 here is CASSWPGDRAYEQYF. CDR3 DNA: TGTGCCAGCAGCTGGCCGGGGGATCGGGCCTACGAGCAGTACTTC.

The V gene is TRBV29-1, the J gene TRBJ1-1, with D uncertain. CDR1 and CDR2 from the germline V gene are SQVTM and ANQGSEA. This CDR3 spans 11 amino acids. The V end lost 7 bases, the J end lost 7 bases, and 13 bases lay between the germline ends. The CDR3 nucleotides read TGCAGCGCATACCTTGGTTATGAAGCTTTCTTT. Amino acids: CSAYLGYEAFF. The complete variable domain, with remaining parts taken from reference TRBV29-1 and TRBJ1-1, reads SAVISQKPSRDICQRGTSLTIQCQVDSQVTMMFWYRQQPGQSLTLIATANQGSEATYESGFVIDKFPISRPNLTFSTLTVSNMSPEDSSIYLCSAYLGYEAFFGQGTRLTVV.

The V gene is TRBV5-1, the J gene TRBJ2-5; 8 bases fit TRBD2. Germline CDR1 SGHRS, CDR2 YFSETQ. The CDR3 spans 18 residues. J lost 2 bases, V lost 4 bases, and 16 bases had no gene match. In nucleotides, the CDR3 is TGCGCCAGCAGCAGAGGTGCTTTCGCGGGGGGCAGACAAGAGACCCAGTACTTC. This translates into CASSRGAFAGGRQETQYF.

As concerns this clone: Other DNA sequences in the same sample also yield this CDR3. The CDR3 is CASSGLAGGTDTQYF. Here the CDR3 DNA reads TGCGCCAGCAGCGGGCTAGCGGGGGGCACAGATACGCAGTATTTT. This chain connects TRBV5-1 to TRBJ2-3; 10 bases fit TRBD2. V shed 4 bases and J 1 base; nucleotides not matched to a gene: 3. The germline V gene has CDR1 SGHRS and CDR2 YFSETQ. The CDR3 is 15 amino acids.

This chain joins TRBV5-1 and TRBJ1-2, with D maybe TRBD1 (5 bases). The CDR3 sequence is 16 residues long. CDR1 and CDR2 from the germline V gene are SGHRS and YFSETQ. The V and J ends lost 4 bases and 0 bases respectively, with 16 bases between them. The CDR3 protein is CASSPASGRANYGYTF. The CDR3 DNA reads as TGCGCCAGCAGCCCAGCATCGGGGCGAGCTAACTATGGCTACACCTTC.

The chain employs TRBV19 and TRBJ2-1, with D uncertain. CDR1 and CDR2 (germline): LNHDA, SQIVND (reference sequence). The CDR3 totals 12 residues. Trimming took 5 bases from V and 2 from J, leaving 4 bases between them. In nucleotides, the CDR3 is TGTGCCAGTAGTCTCCCCTACAATGAGCAGTTCTTC. Protein: CASSLPYNEQFF. The full variable domain, its missing parts supplied by reference TRBV19 and TRBJ2-1, is DGGITQSPKYLFRKEGQNVTLSCEQNLNHDAMYWYRQDPGQGLRLIYYSQIVNDFQKGDIAEGYSVSREKKESFPLTVTSAQKNPTAFYLCASSLPYNEQFFGPGTRLTVL.

The V gene is TRBV12-5, the J gene TRBJ1-1, with D perhaps matching TRBD1 (6 bases). The germline V gene has CDR1 LGHNT and CDR2 FRNRAP. The CDR3 contains 15 residues. With 5 bases removed from V and 4 bases from J, the gap between germline ends came to 17 bases. The CDR3 region is CASGPSPTGCTEAFF. CDR3 sequence (DNA): TGTGCTAGTGGTCCCTCTCCCACAGGGTGCACTGAAGCTTTCTTT.

The V call is TRBV19, the J call TRBJ1-2, with 7 bases aligning to TRBD1. This CDR3 has 16 residues. Unmatched junction bases numbered 11, after V lost 3 bases and J lost 4 bases. Germline lookup yields CDR1 LNHDA and CDR2 SQIVND (reference sequence). The DNA for the CDR3 is TGTGCCAGTAGTATCCTCCCCCGACAGGGAGGCTATGGCTACACCTTC. Amino acids: CASSILPRQGGYGYTF. The entire variable domain, with the rest obtained from reference TRBV19 and TRBJ1-2, is as follows: DGGITQSPKYLFRKEGQNVTLSCEQNLNHDAMYWYRQDPGQGLRLIYYSQIVNDFQKGDIAEGYSVSREKKESFPLTVTSAQKNPTAFYLCASSILPRQGGYGYTFGSGTRLTVV.

In this sample, this clone turned up once. V gene TRBV7-2 combines with J gene TRBJ2-3; D is possibly TRBD2 (6 bases). The CDR3 spans 14 residues. The V end lost 6 bases, the J end lost 2 bases, and 12 bases lay between the germline ends. Per the germline V gene, CDR1 is SGHTA and CDR2 is FQGNSA. The CDR3 sequence: CASSRDWNTDTQYF. CDR3 nucleotide sequence: TGTGCCAGCAGTAGGGACTGGAACACAGATACGCAGTATTTT.

The chain is built from TRBV7-5 and TRBJ1-5; no check of the table's D call, TRBD1, against the DNA was made. TRBV7-5 is listed as a pseudogene. The CDR3 is 15 residues long. CDR3 residues: CVRSLRGYSNQPQHF. The CDR3 bases are TGTGTCAGAAGCTTAAGGGGATATAGCAATCAGCCCCAGCATTTT.

The chain links TRBV7-2 to TRBJ2-3; D might be TRBD2 (7 bases). Germline CDR1 SGHTA, CDR2 FQGNSA. Trimming left V 2 bases short and J 0 bases short, with 15 bases between. The CDR3 length is 17 residues. CDR3 loop: CASSLNAAGASTDTQYF. In nucleotides, the CDR3 is TGTGCCAGCAGCTTAAACGCGGCGGGGGCTAGCACAGATACGCAGTATTTT.

The chain recombines TRBV5-4 with TRBJ1-2; D not certain. The germline gives CDR1 SGHNT, CDR2 YYREEE (reference sequence). Trimming pared 5 bases from V and 4 bases from J, leaving 6 bases between. CDR3 size: 11 residues. The CDR3 bases are TGTGCCAGCAGTCACAGCTATGGCTACACCTTC. Translation: CASSHSYGYTF.

The chain combines TRBV21-1 with TRBJ2-7; the table gives TRBD1 as D, unverified against the DNA. TRBV21-1 is annotated as a pseudogene. CDR3 length: 16 residues. The CDR3 loop is CASSNLLGQGAHEQYF. The CDR3 DNA sequence: TGTGCCAGCAGCAACCTGTTAGGCCAGGGGGCCCACGAGCAGTACTTC.

This clone was seen only once. The chain links TRBV6-5 to TRBJ2-1; no reliable D call. The germline gives CDR1 MNHEY, CDR2 SVGAGI. The CDR3 is 16 amino acids. Trimming left V 2 bases short and J 0 bases short, with 11 bases between. This chain's CDR3 is CASSYGVRSSYNEQFF. CDR3 bases: TGTGCCAGCAGTTACGGTGTCAGGAGCTCCTACAATGAGCAGTTCTTC.

CDR3 nucleotides: TGTGCCAGTAGTATGAGCTCAGGGGCGGGCAATCAGCCCCAGCATTTT. It is translated as CASSMSSGAGNQPQHF. The V gene is TRBV19, the J gene TRBJ1-5, with a weak D call TRBD1 (6 bases). The CDR3 runs to 16 residues. Germline lookup yields CDR1 LNHDA and CDR2 SQIVND (reference sequence). V lost 3 bases, J lost 2 bases, and 14 bases lay in between.

The chain uses TRBV6-5 and TRBJ1-2; D may be TRBD1 (5 bases). There are 15 residues in the CDR3. Trimming left V 0 bases short and J 6 bases short, with 14 bases between. Germline V gene data show CDR1 as MNHEY and CDR2 as SVGAGI. This CDR3 reads CASSYSSRVGNGYTF. DNA of the CDR3: TGTGCCAGCAGTTACTCGAGCAGGGTTGGCAATGGCTACACCTTC.

The J gene is TRBJ2-3, the V gene TRBV2; D possibly corresponds to TRBD2 (6 bases). The CDR3 length is 15 residues. Trimming left V 7 bases short and J 7 bases short, with 21 bases between. Per germline, CDR1 SNHLY and CDR2 FYNNEI. CDR3 coding DNA: TGTGCCAGCACTCCTCGCGGGGCCCTGAAGTATACGCAGTATTTT. This sequence encodes CASTPRGALKYTQYF.

The J gene is TRBJ1-6, the V gene TRBV2, with D hard to call. CDR3 length: 14 residues. Trimming removed 3 bases at V and 6 bases at J, with 9 bases between. Germline V lookup: CDR1 SNHLY, CDR2 FYNNEI. This CDR3 reads CASSDLRANSPLHF. For the CDR3, the DNA is TGTGCCAGCAGTGACTTACGGGCTAATTCACCCCTCCACTTT.

This rearrangement joins TRBV20-1 to TRBJ1-1, with D unresolved. The CDR3 has 10 amino acids. Germline V gene data show CDR1 as DFQATT and CDR2 as SNEGSKA (reference sequence). V gave up 5 bases and J gave up 4 bases, with 5 bases separating them. CDR3 residues: CSARTTEAFF. The CDR3 DNA reads as TGCAGTGCTCGGACCACTGAAGCTTTCTTT.

Only one count was recorded for this clone. The gene calls are TRBV7-2 and TRBJ2-6; D is ambiguous. Trimming took off 6 bases at V and 0 bases at J, with 3 bases between the two ends. CDR1 SGHTA and CDR2 FQGNSA come from the germline V gene. This CDR3 contains 13 residues. CDR3 nucleotide sequence: TGTGCCAGCAGAGACTCTGGGGCCAACGTCCTGACTTTC. Translated: CASRDSGANVLTF.

The V gene is TRBV4-1, the J gene TRBJ2-2, with 8 nucleotides matching TRBD1. This CDR3 comprises 14 residues. CDR1 is MGHRA, CDR2 YSYEKL, per germline. J was trimmed by 9 bases and V by 4 bases; bases with no gene match: 7. The CDR3 sequence is CASSLRTGLRELFF. The CDR3 DNA follows: TGCGCCAGCAGCCTAAGGACAGGGCTAAGGGAGCTGTTTTTT.

The chain recombines TRBV5-1 with TRBJ2-7; D possibly matches TRBD1 or TRBD2 (5 bases each). The germline V gene has CDR1 SGHRS and CDR2 YFSETQ. Trimming shortened V by 4 bases and J by 0 bases, and 11 bases separated the two germline ends. The length of the CDR3 is 14 residues. The CDR3 DNA follows: TGCGCCAGCAGCAGGGACCTTAGCTCCTACGAGCAGTACTTC. Encoded protein: CASSRDLSSYEQYF. The complete variable domain, with remaining parts taken from reference TRBV5-1 and TRBJ2-7, reads KAGVTQTPRYLIKTRGQQVTLSCSPISGHRSVSWYQQTPGQGLQFLFEYFSETQRNKGNFPGRFSGRQFSNSRSEMNVSTLELGDSALYLCASSRDLSSYEQYFGPGTRLTVT.

The V call is TRBV5-8, the J call TRBJ1-5; TRBD1 matches at 8 bases. V shed 6 bases and J 7 bases; nucleotides not matched to a gene: 12. The germline V gene encodes CDR1 SGHTS and CDR2 YDEGEE. This CDR3 region has 15 residues. The CDR3, as DNA: TGTGCCAGCACCCGTCCAGGGGGCACGGTGCAGCCCCAGCATTTT. Translating gives CASTRPGGTVQPQHF.